The present TCR beta chain was sequenced within a study of blood T cells in healthy people across ages. At the level of the study: Template switching captured about one barcoded beta molecule per two T cells. Study outcomes and limitations: Diversity estimates from one million T cells were considered underestimates.

Turning to this clonotype: Its antigen is still unknown.

Trimming stripped 6 bases from V and 2 bases from J, with 14 bases between. The CDR3 is made up of 15 amino acids. Per the germline V gene, CDR1 is SEHNR and CDR2 is FQNEAQ (reference sequence). A second PCR of 7 to 11 cycles used a sample-barcoded 5' primer and a J-beta primer mix. A template-switch adaptor that had 12 random nucleotides put a tag on each cDNA molecule. One entry per CDR3 protein results from TCRdb running MiXCR on the 5' RACE reads. In the table there are 1.2 million to 1.5 million distinct CDR3 sequences, 45% to 70% of which are singletons. The total RNA that was extracted per sample amounted to at least 5 micrograms.

The sequence was collected from a man aged 18 to 30 in good health. The chain recombines TRBV7-9 with TRBJ1-5, with D maybe TRBD1 (6 bases). Sequenced: blood. The CDR3 reads CASSSGGGGNQPQHF. CDR3 bases: TGTGCCAGCAGTTCTGGGGGCGGTGGCAATCAGCCCCAGCATTTT. Filled out from reference TRBV7-9 and TRBJ1-5, the complete variable domain reads DTGVSQNPRHKITKRGQNVTFRCDPISEHNRLYWYRQTLGQGPEFLTYFQNEAQLEKSRLLSDRFSAERPKGSFSTLEIQRTEQGDSAMYLCASSSGGGGNQPQHFGDGTRLSIL.